Below, 25 T cell receptor beta chains from the same sample are listed, as sequenced in a study of blood T cells in healthy people across ages. It was with a sample-barcoded 5' primer and a J-beta primer mix that a second PCR of roughly 7 to 11 cycles was run. TCRdb called the 5' RACE reads again in MiXCR, with one record for every CDR3 protein. The table has around 780,000 distinct CDR3 sequences, more than 25% seen once; the top ten hold around 3%. The same data also contributed to another study, on T cells of mothers and their children.

Sequenced material: blood. These receptors originate from a boy aged 5-17 years in good health.

The rearrangement joins TRBV3-1 to TRBJ2-5; D ambiguous. The J call may be mistaken, given a closer DNA end match to TRBJ2-7. Per the germline V gene, CDR1 is LGHDT and CDR2 is YNNKEL (reference sequence). The CDR3 has 15 amino acids. The CDR3 loop reads CASSQDRVSSYEQYF. CDR3 in DNA: TGTGCCAGCAGCCAAGATCGGGTGAGCTCCTACGAGCAGTACTTC.

Comments on this clonotype: A read error may account for a junction end that differs from germline. The chain combines TRBV3-1 with TRBJ2-2, with D possibly being TRBD1 or TRBD2 (5 bases each). The CDR3 sequence is 12 residues long. The germline gives CDR1 LGHDT, CDR2 YNNKEL (reference sequence). The chain's CDR3 is CASSQWDGELFF. CDR3 in DNA: TGTGCCAGCAGCCAATGGGACGGGGAGTTGTTTTTT.

This clonotype occurred a few times. The rearrangement uses TRBV6-5 and TRBJ2-5; 9 bases are a match to TRBD2. Trimming took 10 bases from V and 5 from J; bases not matched to a gene: 14. The CDR3 totals 15 residues. CDR1 is MNHEY and CDR2 is SVGAGI in the germline V gene. CDR3 sequence reads: CATLPSGGWGETQYF. As DNA, the CDR3 is TGTGCCACCCTCCCAAGCGGGGGGTGGGGGGAGACCCAGTACTTC.

This rearrangement joins TRBV5-1 to TRBJ2-5; maybe TRBD2 (6 bases). The last part of the DNA fits TRBJ2-1 better; the J call may be wrong. The CDR3 sequence is 16 residues long. Germline V CDR1 and CDR2: SGHRS, YFSETQ. This chain's CDR3 is CASSHATPGLSGEQFF. In DNA form, the CDR3 reads TGCGCCAGCAGCCACGCGACCCCGGGACTCTCCGGGGAGCAGTTCTTC.

The table lists this clonotype with a few counts. The chain is built from TRBV29-1 and TRBJ1-5; 7 bases fit TRBD1. The ends lost 4 bases at V and 2 bases at J; junction bases unmatched: 5. The CDR3 has 14 amino acids. Germline CDR1 and CDR2: SQVTM and ANQGSEA. As DNA, the CDR3 is TGCAGCGTTGCTGACAGGGTTGGCAATCAGCCCCAGCATTTT. This gives the protein CSVADRVGNQPQHF.

This clonotype was detected once. This chain connects TRBV24-1 to TRBJ1-1; no reliable D call. Germline V CDR1 and CDR2: KGHDR, SFDVKD. V lost 0 bases to trimming and J lost 1 base, with 2 bases between them. This CDR3 comprises 13 residues. The CDR3 DNA reads TGTGCCACCAGTGATTTGGAGAACACTGAAGCTTTCTTT. This gives the protein CATSDLENTEAFF.

The chain carries TRBV4-1 and TRBJ1-4; 9 bases line up with TRBD1. The V and J ends lost 4 bases and 6 bases, in that order; junction bases with no gene match: 6. Germline lookup yields CDR1 MGHRA and CDR2 YSYEKL. CDR3 size: 15 residues. This CDR3 reads CASSRQTGGDEKLFF. As DNA, the CDR3 is TGCGCCAGCAGCCGCCAGACAGGGGGGGATGAAAAACTGTTTTTT.

This rearrangement joins TRBV20-1 to TRBJ2-1; TRBD2 might be the D (5 bases). CDR1 is DFQATT, CDR2 SNEGSKA, per germline (reference sequence). V lost 5 bases and J lost 4, with 12 bases in between. The CDR3 sequence is 13 residues long. The DNA for the CDR3 is TGCAGTGCTTCGGAAGAGCGGTACAATGAGCAGTTCTTC. It is translated as CSASEERYNEQFF.

Many counts were recorded for this clonotype. The V gene is TRBV7-6, the J gene TRBJ2-7; no firm D call. The CDR3 is made up of 16 amino acids. Trimming cost V 5 bases and J 2 bases, with 19 bases left between them. Germline CDR1 and CDR2: SGHVS and FNYEAQ. The CDR3 sequence: CASSEIGWAGPYEQYF. Here the CDR3 DNA reads TGTGCCAGCAGCGAGATAGGTTGGGCAGGCCCCTACGAGCAGTACTTC. Variable domain in full (rest from reference TRBV7-6 and TRBJ2-7): GAGVSQSPRYKVTKRGQDVALRCDPISGHVSLYWYRQALGQGPEFLTYFNYEAQQDKSGLPNDRFSAERPEGSISTLTIQRTEQRDSAMYRCASSEIGWAGPYEQYFGPGTRLTVT.

This clonotype was seen more than once but under ten times. One end of the junction fails to match germline, which may point to a read error. This sequence joins TRBV6-5 and TRBJ2-7, with D maybe TRBD1 (6 bases). Germline CDR1 MNHEY, CDR2 SVGAGI. The length of the CDR3 is 16 residues. The CDR3 bases are TGTGCCAGTAGTTATGGGCCGATGAAGGGGGACTACGAGCAGTACTTC. Residues: CASSYGPMKGDYEQYF.

The chain joins TRBV12-3 or TRBV12-4 to TRBJ2-3; possibly TRBD2 for D (5 bases). The length of the CDR3 is 17 residues. V lost 3 bases and J lost 3, with 19 bases in between. The CDR3 coding sequence is TGTGCCAGCAGTTTCTCTGAGAGGGCAGAGGCAACAGATACGCAGTATTTT. Its translation is CASSFSERAEATDTQYF.

The V and J genes are TRBV10-3 and TRBJ2-5, with 7 bases lining up with TRBD1. The CDR3 length is 15 residues. Germline CDR1 ENHRY, CDR2 SYGVKD. The V and J ends lost 2 bases and 1 base, in that order; junction bases with no gene match: 4. In DNA, the CDR3 is TGTGCCATCAGTGAGCCAGACAGGGTCCAAGAGACCCAGTACTTC. Amino acids: CAISEPDRVQETQYF.

This clonotype has only a few counts. The CDR3 end shows no conserved phenylalanine or tryptophan, and so a read error is likely. The chain joins TRBV2 to TRBJ2-5, with TRBD1 as a possible D gene (6 bases). The germline V and J ends were trimmed by 6 bases and 4 bases, with 21 bases remaining between them. The CDR3 has 16 amino acids. CDR1 and CDR2 from the germline V gene are SNHLY and FYNNEI. CDR3 bases: TGTGCCAGCAGCCCCACTCCCGCAGGGGACGGAGAGACCCAGTACTCC. Encoded protein: CASSPTPAGDGETQYS.

This clonotype was seen a few times. The rearrangement joins TRBV13 to TRBJ1-1; a possible D gene is TRBD1 (5 bases). Germline-derived CDR1 and CDR2 are PRHDT and FYEKMQ (reference sequence). The CDR3 has 13 residues. Trimming left V 5 bases short and J 3 bases short, with 10 bases between. In nucleotides, the CDR3 is TGTGCCAGCAGCACGGGACTTGACACTGAAGCTTTCTTT. This gives the protein CASSTGLDTEAFF.

This CDR3 is CASSLRVLSGNTIYF. The DNA of the CDR3 is TGTGCCAGCAGCCTTCGGGTGCTCTCAGGAAACACCATATATTTT. This rearrangement joins TRBV12-3 or TRBV12-4 to TRBJ1-3; D is ambiguous. Trimming stripped 6 bases from V and 4 bases from J, with 16 bases between. This CDR3 is 15 amino acids long.

The rearrangement uses TRBV7-3 and TRBJ2-2; D perhaps matches TRBD1 (5 bases). Trimming shortened V by 2 bases and J by 1 base, and 11 bases separated the two germline ends. Per the germline V gene, CDR1 is SGHTA and CDR2 is FQGTGA. The CDR3 covers 16 residues. CDR3 protein: CASSLHSTVNTGELFF. CDR3 nucleotides: TGTGCCAGCAGCTTACACTCGACAGTGAACACCGGGGAGCTGTTTTTT.

The rearrangement links TRBV12-3 or TRBV12-4 to TRBJ2-7; 12 bases are a match to TRBD2. This CDR3 comprises 17 residues. J gave up 0 bases and V 5 bases, and 8 bases lay outside the gene matches. This chain's CDR3 is CASSPLGLAGTSYEQYF. For the CDR3, the DNA is TGTGCCAGCAGTCCCCTCGGACTAGCGGGGACCTCCTACGAGCAGTACTTC.

This sequence joins TRBV7-2 and TRBJ2-7; either TRBD1 or TRBD2 may supply D (5 bases each). V was trimmed by 5 bases and J by 7 bases, leaving 18 bases between them. In germline, CDR1 is SGHTA, CDR2 FQGNSA. This CDR3 region has 14 residues. The CDR3 protein is CASSPRDGVLEQYF. In DNA, the CDR3 is TGTGCCAGCAGCCCCCGGGACGGGGTTTTGGAGCAGTACTTC. Filled out from reference TRBV7-2 and TRBJ2-7, the complete variable domain reads GAGVSQSPSNKVTEKGKDVELRCDPISGHTALYWYRQSLGQGLEFLIYFQGNSAPDKSGLPSDRFSAERTGGSVSTLTIQRTQQEDSAVYLCASSPRDGVLEQYFGPGTRLTVT.

V and J are TRBV28 and TRBJ2-7; 9 nucleotides align to TRBD2. This CDR3 contains 13 residues. Germline lookup yields CDR1 MDHEN and CDR2 SYDVKM. Germline trimming cut 9 bases from V and 1 base from J; bases unmatched to any gene: 4. Written as DNA, the CDR3 is TGTGCCAGTAAGCGGGGGGAGTCCTACGAGCAGTACTTC. Translated, it gives CASKRGESYEQYF.

The V and J genes are TRBV15 and TRBJ1-2; no firm D call. Germline CDR1 LNHNV, CDR2 YYDKDF (reference sequence). This CDR3 is 13 amino acids long. V lost 0 bases and J 4 bases, leaving 6 bases between the germline ends. The CDR3 DNA sequence: TGTGCCACCAGCAGAGATCCGGGCTATGGCTACACCTTC. Amino acids: CATSRDPGYGYTF.

This clonotype occurred once. V is TRBV29-1 and J is TRBJ1-2; TRBD1 aligns across 11 bases. V gave up 4 bases and J gave up 0 bases; unmatched junction bases: 10. The CDR3 length is 17 residues. The germline V gene encodes CDR1 SQVTM and CDR2 ANQGSEA. CDR3 DNA sequence: TGCAGCGTTGGGTTAATGATGGGACAGGGGGCTAACTATGGCTACACCTTC. Its translation is CSVGLMMGQGANYGYTF.

The chain uses TRBV6-5 and TRBJ1-3, with D perhaps TRBD1 (6 bases). The germline CDR1 and CDR2 sequences are MNHEY and SVGAGI. The CDR3 contains 15 residues. Trimming stripped 2 bases from V and 6 bases from J, with 14 bases between. For the CDR3, the DNA is TGTGCCAGCAGTTACACCCACAGGGAGGAAAACACCATATATTTT. The encoded protein is CASSYTHREENTIYF.

The table lists this clonotype with a few counts. The V call is TRBV27, the J call TRBJ1-2; TRBD1 matches at 8 bases. Germline lookup yields CDR1 MNHEY and CDR2 SMNVEV (reference sequence). The CDR3 runs to 15 residues. The V and J ends lost 4 bases and 5 bases, in that order; junction bases with no gene match: 9. This chain's CDR3 is CASSSLDRVPYGYTF. The CDR3 DNA reads as TGTGCCAGCAGTTCCCTGGACAGGGTTCCATATGGCTACACCTTC.

This clonotype has a handful of counts. The J gene is TRBJ2-5, the V gene TRBV28; no definite D call. The CDR3 sequence is 14 residues long. V was cut by 5 bases and J by 1 base, with 11 bases left in between. Germline V gives CDR1 MDHEN, CDR2 SYDVKM. CDR3 loop: CASSRIAPQETQYF. CDR3 DNA sequence: TGTGCCAGCAGTCGAATAGCCCCCCAAGAGACCCAGTACTTC. Based on the CDR3 plus reference TRBV28 and TRBJ2-5, the full variable domain is DVKVTQSSRYLVKRTGEKVFLECVQDMDHENMFWYRQDPGLGLRLIYFSYDVKMKEKGDIPEGYSVSREKKERFSLILESASTNQTSMYLCASSRIAPQETQYFGPGTRLLVL.

This clonotype was recorded a few times. The chain is built from TRBV15 and TRBJ2-1; TRBD1 aligns across 8 bases. The DNA end is a closer match to TRBJ2-7, so the J assignment may be wrong. This CDR3 region has 16 residues. Germline CDR1 reads LNHNV; CDR2 reads YYDKDF (reference sequence). The CDR3 sequence: CATSPGQGALTYEQYF. DNA of the CDR3: TGTGCCACCAGCCCCGGTCAGGGGGCGCTTACCTACGAGCAGTACTTC.